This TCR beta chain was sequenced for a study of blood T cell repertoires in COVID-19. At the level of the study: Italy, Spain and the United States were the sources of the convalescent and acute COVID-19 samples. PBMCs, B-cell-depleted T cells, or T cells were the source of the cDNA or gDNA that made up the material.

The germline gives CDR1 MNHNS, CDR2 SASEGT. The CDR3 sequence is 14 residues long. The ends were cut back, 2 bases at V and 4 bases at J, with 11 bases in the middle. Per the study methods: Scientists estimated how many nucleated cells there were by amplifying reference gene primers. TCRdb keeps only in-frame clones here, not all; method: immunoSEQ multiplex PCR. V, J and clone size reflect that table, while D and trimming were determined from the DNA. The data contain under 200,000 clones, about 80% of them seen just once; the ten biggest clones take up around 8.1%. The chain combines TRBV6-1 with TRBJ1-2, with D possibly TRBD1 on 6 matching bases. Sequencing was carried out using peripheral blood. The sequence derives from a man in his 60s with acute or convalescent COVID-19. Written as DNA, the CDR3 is TGTGCCAGCAGTGAAAGGGGAGGGGGCTATGGCTACACCTTC. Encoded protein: CASSERGGGYGYTF.